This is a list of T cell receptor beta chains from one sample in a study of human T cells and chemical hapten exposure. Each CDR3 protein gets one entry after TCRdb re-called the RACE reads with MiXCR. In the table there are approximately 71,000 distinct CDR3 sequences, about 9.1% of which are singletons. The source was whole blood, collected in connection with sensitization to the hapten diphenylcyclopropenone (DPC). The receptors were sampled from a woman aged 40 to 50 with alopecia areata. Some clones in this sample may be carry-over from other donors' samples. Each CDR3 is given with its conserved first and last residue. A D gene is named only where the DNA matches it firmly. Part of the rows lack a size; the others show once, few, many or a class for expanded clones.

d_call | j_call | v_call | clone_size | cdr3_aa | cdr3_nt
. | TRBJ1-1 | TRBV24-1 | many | CATSDGAEAFF | TGTGCCACCAGTGATGGGGCTGAAGCTTTCTTT
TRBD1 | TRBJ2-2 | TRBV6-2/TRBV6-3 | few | CASSYSSTGTGELFF | TGTGCCAGCAGTTACTCATCGACAGGGACCGGGGAGCTGTTTTTT
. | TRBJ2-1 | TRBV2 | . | CASSEARDGYNEQFF | TGTGCCAGCAGTGAAGCGCGGGACGGGTACAATGAGCAGTTCTTC
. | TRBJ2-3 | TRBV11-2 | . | CASSLVLVGDTQYF | TGTGCCAGCAGCTTAGTACTAGTTGGCGATACGCAGTATTTT
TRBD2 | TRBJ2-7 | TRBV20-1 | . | CSALGIAGGSHEQYF | TGCAGTGCCCTAGGGATAGCGGGGGGTTCCCACGAGCAGTACTTC
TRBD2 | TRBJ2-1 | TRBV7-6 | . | CASSPRTSHNEQFF | TGTGCCAGCAGCCCGCGGACTAGCCACAATGAGCAGTTCTTC
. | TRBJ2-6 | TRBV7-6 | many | CASSIQGMRANVLTF | TGTGCCAGCAGTATTCAGGGGATGAGGGCCAACGTCCTGACTTTC
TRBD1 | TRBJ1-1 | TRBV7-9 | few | CASSRPDRGEAFF | TGTGCCAGCAGCAGACCGGACAGGGGCGAAGCTTTCTTT
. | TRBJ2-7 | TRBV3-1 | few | CASSPGGPSYEQYF | TGTGCCAGCAGCCCGGGCGGGCCCTCCTACGAGCAGTACTTC
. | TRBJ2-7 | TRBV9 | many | CASSVEGLISEQYF | TGTGCCAGCAGCGTAGAAGGACTTATATCCGAGCAGTACTTC
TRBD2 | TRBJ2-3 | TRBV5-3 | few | CARIIQKRGPRDTQYF | TGTGCCAGAATCATTCAGAAGCGGGGGCCGAGGGATACGCAGTATTTT
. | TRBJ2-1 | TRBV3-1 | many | CASSPSGSSFNEQFF | TGTGCCAGCAGCCCAAGCGGTTCTAGCTTCAATGAGCAGTTCTTC
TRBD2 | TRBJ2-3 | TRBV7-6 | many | CASSLGLAGPTDTQYF | TGTGCCAGCAGCTTAGGACTAGCGGGCCCCACAGATACGCAGTATTTT
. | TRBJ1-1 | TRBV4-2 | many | CASSQDIRLAEAFF | TGTGCCAGCAGCCAAGATATCAGGTTAGCTGAAGCTTTCTTT
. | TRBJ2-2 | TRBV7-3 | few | CASSLIVGELFF | TGTGCCAGCAGCTTAATCGTTGGGGAGCTGTTTTTT
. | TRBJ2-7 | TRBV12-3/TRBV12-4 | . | CASKIQGSWDEQYF | TGTGCCAGCAAAATACAGGGTTCCTGGGACGAGCAGTACTTC
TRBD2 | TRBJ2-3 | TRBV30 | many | CAWCERGAGDTQYF | TGTGCCTGGTGTGAGCGGGGGGCGGGAGATACGCAGTATTTT
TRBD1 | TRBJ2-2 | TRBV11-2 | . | CASSPRTGEAGELFF | TGTGCCAGCAGCCCCCGGACAGGGGAGGCCGGGGAGCTGTTTTTT
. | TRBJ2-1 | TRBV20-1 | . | CSARPRGSYNEQFF | TGCAGTGCTAGACCCAGGGGATCCTACAATGAGCAGTTCTTC
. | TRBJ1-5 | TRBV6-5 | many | CASGIRQPQHF | TGTGCCAGCGGGATTCGTCAGCCCCAGCATTTT
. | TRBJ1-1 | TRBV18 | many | CASSPSVNTEAFF | TGTGCCAGCAGCCCCTCAGTTAACACTGAAGCTTTCTTT
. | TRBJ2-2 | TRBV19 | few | CASSTRDTNTGELFF | TGTGCCAGTAGTACCCGGGACACCAACACCGGGGAGCTGTTTTTT
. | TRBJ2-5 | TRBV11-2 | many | CASRWSQETQYF | TGTGCCAGCAGGTGGTCCCAAGAGACCCAGTACTTC
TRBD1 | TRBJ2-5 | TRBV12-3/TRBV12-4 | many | CASRPAGTGKETQYF | TGTGCCAGCAGACCTGCCGGGACAGGGAAAGAGACCCAGTACTTC
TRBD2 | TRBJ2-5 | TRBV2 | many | CASSEDQLAGETQYF | TGTGCCAGCAGTGAAGACCAACTAGCGGGGGAGACCCAGTACTTC
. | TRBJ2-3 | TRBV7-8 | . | CASLRLFVDTQYF | TGTGCCAGCCTTAGACTATTCGTAGATACGCAGTATTTT
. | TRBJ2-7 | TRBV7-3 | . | CAAIAPSSYEQYF | TGTGCGGCGATAGCGCCCAGCTCCTACGAGCAGTACTTC
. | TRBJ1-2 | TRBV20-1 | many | CSASPDGSVGGYTF | TGCAGTGCTTCTCCGGACGGCTCGGTTGGTGGCTACACCTTC
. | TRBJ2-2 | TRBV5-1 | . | CASRNGNTGELFF | TGCGCCAGCAGGAACGGTAACACCGGGGAGCTGTTTTTT
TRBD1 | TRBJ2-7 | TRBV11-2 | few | CASSSDRDLGYEQYF | TGTGCCAGCAGCTCAGACAGGGATCTTGGCTACGAGCAGTACTTC
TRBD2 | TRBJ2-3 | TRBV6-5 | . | CASSRGLAGETQYF | TGTGCCAGCAGTCGCGGACTAGCGGGCGAGACGCAGTATTTT
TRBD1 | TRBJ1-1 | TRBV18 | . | CASSPTGTGGANTEAFF | TGTGCCAGCTCACCGACCGGGACAGGGGGCGCGAACACTGAAGCTTTCTTT
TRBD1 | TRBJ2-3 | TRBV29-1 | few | CSVPTGGRDTQYF | TGCAGCGTCCCGACAGGGGGTCGAGATACGCAGTATTTT
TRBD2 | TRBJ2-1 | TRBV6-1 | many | CASSEMYGGVYNEQFF | TGTGCCAGCAGTGAAATGTATGGGGGGGTGTACAATGAGCAGTTCTTC
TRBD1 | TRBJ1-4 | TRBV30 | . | CAWSHTRQGRYEKLFF | TGTGCCTGGAGTCATACCCGACAGGGGAGGTATGAAAAACTGTTTTTT
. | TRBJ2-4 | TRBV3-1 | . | CASSRGWGGENIQYF | TGTGCCAGCAGCCGTGGATGGGGGGGCGAAAACATTCAGTACTTC
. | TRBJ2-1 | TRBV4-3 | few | CASSQDVTTFYNEQFF | TGCGCCAGCAGCCAAGATGTCACCACCTTCTACAATGAGCAGTTCTTC
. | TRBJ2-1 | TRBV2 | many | CASSEERGSSYNEQFF | TGTGCCAGCAGTGAAGAACGGGGGAGCTCCTACAATGAGCAGTTCTTC
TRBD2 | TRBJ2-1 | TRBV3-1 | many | CASSHSFSSGGLNEQFF | TGTGCCAGCAGCCATTCCTTTTCTAGCGGGGGGCTTAATGAGCAGTTCTTC
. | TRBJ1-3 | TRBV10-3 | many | CAISGDPGSGNGNTIYF | TGTGCCATCAGTGGGGACCCCGGCTCGGGAAATGGAAACACCATATATTTT
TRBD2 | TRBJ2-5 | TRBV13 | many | CASSSRGLAGGPETQYF | TGTGCCAGCAGCTCCCGGGGACTAGCGGGGGGGCCAGAGACCCAGTACTTC
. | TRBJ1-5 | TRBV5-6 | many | CASSLRVEGGMTQHF | TGTGCCAGCAGCTTGAGGGTGGAAGGAGGTATGACCCAGCATTTT
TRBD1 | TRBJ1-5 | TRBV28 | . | CASSSPGQGPHQPQHF | TGTGCCAGCAGTTCCCCGGGACAGGGCCCCCATCAGCCCCAGCATTTT